A single sample gave rise to the 18 T cell receptor beta chains below, sequenced in a study of T-cell memory formation after mild COVID-19. Each CDR3 protein gets one entry after TCRdb re-called the 5' RACE reads with MiXCR. The sample contains some 200,000 distinct CDR3 sequences, over 7.5% of which appear only once. Material: PBMCs or a T cell subset sorted from them (not recorded which). Every receptor here comes from a man in his late teens or twenties who had mild COVID-19 (a few samples of this study predate the infection). Cell type and time point are not known.

The chain joins TRBV6-6 to TRBJ2-3; the D is unclear. Trimming left V 1 base short and J 1 base short, with 6 bases between. The germline V gene has CDR1 MNHNY and CDR2 SVGAGI (reference sequence). CDR3 length equals 14 residues. Written as DNA, the CDR3 is TGTGCCAGCAGTTACTACCTCCGCACAGATACGCAGTATTTT. It specifies CASSYYLRTDTQYF.

This clonotype has a handful of counts. The rearrangement joins TRBV4-2 to TRBJ2-3, with 9 bases aligning to TRBD2. The junction had 2 bases not matched to a gene; V was cut back by 1 base and J by 0 bases. The CDR3 runs to 16 residues. Germline V CDR1 and CDR2: LGHNA, YNFKEQ. Here the CDR3 reads CASSQGLADSTDTQYF. In nucleotides, the CDR3 is TGTGCCAGCAGCCAAGGACTAGCGGATAGCACAGATACGCAGTATTTT.

V usage is TRBV9 and J usage is TRBJ2-7; 7 bases line up with TRBD2. Trimming cost V 2 bases and J 2 bases; bases outside gene matches: 4. Germline lookup yields CDR1 SGDLS and CDR2 YYNGEE. This CDR3 contains 14 residues. The DNA for the CDR3 is TGTGCCAGCAGCGTGGGAGGGAGTCCCTACGAGCAGTACGTC. Its protein product is CASSVGGSPYEQYV.

This clonotype was observed a few times. The V call is TRBV7-8, the J call TRBJ2-3; 10 bases are shared with TRBD2. V shed 3 bases and J 1 base; nucleotides not matched to a gene: 4. The CDR3 has 16 amino acids. The germline V gene has CDR1 SGHVS and CDR2 FQNEAQ. CDR3 sequence: CASSFALAGGTDTQYF. CDR3 in DNA: TGTGCCAGCAGCTTCGCGCTAGCGGGGGGCACAGATACGCAGTATTTT.

This clonotype has just a few counts. The rearrangement links TRBV5-5 to TRBJ2-5, with no clear D. Per germline, CDR1 SGHKS and CDR2 YYEKEE (reference sequence). Trimming removed 0 bases at V and 0 bases at J, with 12 bases between. The CDR3 loop spans 16 amino acids. In DNA, the CDR3 is TGTGCCAGCAGCTTGGAGTCAGGAGTGTACCAAGAGACCCAGTACTTC. Encoded protein: CASSLESGVYQETQYF.

This chain joins TRBV4-1 and TRBJ1-2, with 7 bases aligning to TRBD1. V shed 1 base and J 3 bases; nucleotides not matched to a gene: 2. In germline, CDR1 is MGHRA, CDR2 YSYEKL. The CDR3 contains 14 residues. The DNA of the CDR3 is TGCGCCAGCAGCCAAGCCGGGACAGACTATGGCTACACCTTC. Its translation is CASSQAGTDYGYTF.

The chain uses TRBV6-5 and TRBJ2-1, with 13 bases matching TRBD2. The germline V gene encodes CDR1 MNHEY and CDR2 SVGAGI. The CDR3 totals 18 residues. The ends lost 4 bases at V and 2 bases at J; junction bases unmatched: 8. CDR3 DNA: TGTGCCAGCAGTTGGGCCGGGACTAGCGGGGACCCCTACAATGAGCAGTTCTTC. Its translation is CASSWAGTSGDPYNEQFF.

The chain links TRBV5-1 to TRBJ2-2; D is unclear. V lost 0 bases to trimming and J lost 4 bases, with 10 bases between them. Germline CDR1 is SGHRS and CDR2 is YFSETQ. The CDR3 runs 15 residues. Here the CDR3 DNA reads TGCGCCAGCAGCTTGGGAGGAGCTGCCACCGGGGAGCTGTTTTTT. This gives the protein CASSLGGAATGELFF. Full variable domain (missing parts from reference TRBV5-1 and TRBJ2-2): KAGVTQTPRYLIKTRGQQVTLSCSPISGHRSVSWYQQTPGQGLQFLFEYFSETQRNKGNFPGRFSGRQFSNSRSEMNVSTLELGDSALYLCASSLGGAATGELFFGEGSRLTVL.

This clonotype was recorded many times. The V and J genes are TRBV18 and TRBJ2-3, with D possibly TRBD1 on 6 matching bases. The length of the CDR3 is 15 residues. CDR1 and CDR2 (germline): KGHSH, LQKENI. Trimming shortened V by 6 bases and J by 5 bases, and 18 bases separated the two germline ends. The CDR3 here is CASSTMGARKDTQYF. The CDR3 region has the DNA TGTGCCAGCTCCACGATGGGGGCGAGAAAAGATACGCAGTATTTT.

This clonotype was detected many times. The chain combines TRBV6-1 with TRBJ2-3; TRBD1 agrees at 8 bases. The J segment lost 1 base and the V segment lost 5 bases, leaving 2 bases of the junction unmatched. Germline CDR1 reads MNHNS; CDR2 reads SASEGT. CDR3 length: 14 residues. The CDR3 coding sequence is TGTGCCAGCAGTCCGACAGGGGGCACAGATACGCAGTATTTT. Its protein is CASSPTGGTDTQYF.

CDR3 in amino acids: CASSLRGGGEKLFF. CDR3 in DNA: TGTGCCAGCAGTTTAAGAGGGGGCGGCGAAAAACTGTTTTTT. The gene calls are TRBV12-3 or TRBV12-4 and TRBJ1-4; TRBD1 matches 7 bases. The CDR3 covers 14 residues. The V gene end was trimmed by 2 bases and the J gene end by 8 bases; junction bases not matched to a gene: 5.

The rearrangement joins TRBV29-1 to TRBJ2-5; no definite D call. CDR1 is SQVTM, CDR2 ANQGSEA, per germline. The CDR3 runs to 12 residues. V dropped 3 bases and J dropped 4 bases, with 9 bases sitting between them. This CDR3 is CSVDVGRETQYF. The DNA of the CDR3 is TGCAGCGTTGACGTAGGGCGAGAGACCCAGTACTTC.

This clonotype appeared many times. The chain couples TRBV6-6 to TRBJ1-1; D is unclear. With 7 bases removed from V and 1 base from J, the gap between germline ends came to 10 bases. This CDR3 is built from 13 residues. Germline V CDR1 and CDR2: MNHNY, SVGAGI (reference sequence). The CDR3 nucleotides read TGTGCCAGCACTAGTCCGGGGAACACTGAAGCTTTCTTT. Translated, it gives CASTSPGNTEAFF.

This clonotype turned up a few times. The J gene is TRBJ1-1, the V gene TRBV2; D might be TRBD1 (5 bases). Germline CDR1 and CDR2: SNHLY and FYNNEI. This CDR3 is built from 11 residues. Deletions cut 9 bases from V and 6 bases from J, with 11 bases between. The CDR3 sequence is CASNSQAEAFF. The DNA of the CDR3 is TGTGCCAGTAATTCACAGGCTGAAGCTTTCTTT.

The table lists this clonotype with a few counts. The V call is TRBV2, the J call TRBJ2-7; D is unresolved. V was clipped by 3 bases and J by 3 bases, with 3 bases between them. The CDR3 covers 11 residues. The germline CDR1 and CDR2 sequences are SNHLY and FYNNEI. CDR3 residues: CASSDIYEQYF. The CDR3 DNA sequence: TGTGCCAGCAGTGATATCTACGAGCAGTACTTC.

This clonotype was seen more than once but under ten times. The V gene is TRBV29-1, the J gene TRBJ2-1; 7 bases agree with TRBD1. This CDR3 contains 14 residues. The V gene end was trimmed by 7 bases and the J gene end by 6 bases; junction bases not matched to a gene: 12. Germline assignment: CDR1 SQVTM and CDR2 ANQGSEA. CDR3: CSARTGVSPNEQFF. CDR3 nucleotides: TGCAGCGCCCGAACAGGGGTCTCCCCCAATGAGCAGTTCTTC.

The genes are TRBV28 and TRBJ1-1; no definite D call. Looked up from germline, CDR1 is MDHEN and CDR2 is SYDVKM. V was shortened by 5 bases and J by 5 bases, with 9 bases between the two germline ends. The CDR3 is made up of 12 amino acids. CDR3 nucleotides: TGTGCCAGCAGTCGTGTGTGGACTGAAGCTTTCTTT. This translates into CASSRVWTEAFF.

This clonotype was seen only a few times. The chain combines TRBV3-1 with TRBJ1-2; the D is unclear. The CDR3 loop spans 14 amino acids. Trimming left V 3 bases short and J 0 bases short, with 8 bases between. The V gene's germline CDR1 is LGHDT and CDR2 YNNKEL (reference sequence). CDR3 sequence reads: CASSQGITNYGYTF. CDR3 bases: TGTGCCAGCAGCCAGGGGATCACTAACTATGGCTACACCTTC. The variable domain in full, with the rest retrieved from reference TRBV3-1 and TRBJ1-2, is DTAVSQTPKYLVTQMGNDKSIKCEQNLGHDTMYWYKQDSKKFLKIMFSYNNKELIINETVPNRFSPKSPDKAHLNLHINSLELGDSAVYFCASSQGITNYGYTFGSGTRLTVV.